This entry describes one T cell receptor beta chain. This sample is drawn from a study of blood T cell repertoires in COVID-19. As for the study in general: Acute and convalescent COVID-19 specimens originated in the United States, Italy and Spain.

Germline trimming cut 1 base from V and 5 bases from J; bases unmatched to any gene: 5. Per the germline V gene, CDR1 is SGHRS and CDR2 is YFSETQ. This CDR3 is 15 amino acids long. Produced via immunoSEQ multiplex PCR; TCRdb's table is partial and in-frame only. The sample has some 250,000 clones; 91% are singletons. Cohorts were determined from participant-reported clinical history. V gene TRBV5-1 combines with J gene TRBJ2-7; 11 nucleotides match TRBD1. Sequencing was done on a sample of PBMCs or T cells enriched from blood (not recorded which). This sequence originates from a human donor in a cohort exposed to, infected with or recovered from COVID-19 (not recorded which). The donor label of this sample is uncertain. The chain's CDR3 is CASSLRTGGEDEQYF. In DNA, the CDR3 is TGCGCCAGCAGCTTGAGGACAGGGGGCGAAGACGAGCAGTACTTC.